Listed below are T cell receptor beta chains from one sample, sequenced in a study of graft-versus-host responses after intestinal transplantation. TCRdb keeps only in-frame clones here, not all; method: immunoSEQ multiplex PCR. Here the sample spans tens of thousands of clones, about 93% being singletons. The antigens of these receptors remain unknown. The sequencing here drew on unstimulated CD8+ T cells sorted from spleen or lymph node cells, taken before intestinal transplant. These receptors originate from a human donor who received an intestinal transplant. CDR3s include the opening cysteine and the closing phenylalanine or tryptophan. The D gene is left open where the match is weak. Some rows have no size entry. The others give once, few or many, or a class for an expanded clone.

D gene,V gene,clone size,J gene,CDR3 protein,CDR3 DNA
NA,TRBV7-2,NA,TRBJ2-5,CASSLDRGWTQYF,TGTGCCAGCAGCTTAGACCGGGGATGGACCCAGTACTTC
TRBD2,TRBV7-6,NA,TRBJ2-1,CASSTGYGLATNEQFF,TGTGCCAGCAGCACGGGGTATGGACTAGCAACTAATGAGCAGTTCTTC
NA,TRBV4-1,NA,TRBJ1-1,CASSLNPGVNTEAFF,TGCGCCAGCAGCCTCAACCCAGGGGTGAACACTGAAGCTTTCTTT
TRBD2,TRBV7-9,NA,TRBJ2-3,CASSPEGGRVADTQYF,TGTGCCAGCAGCCCCGAGGGCGGGAGGGTGGCAGATACGCAGTATTTT
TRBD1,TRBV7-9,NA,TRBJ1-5,CASSFGTGYQPQHF,TGTGCCAGCAGCTTCGGGACAGGGTATCAGCCCCAGCATTTT
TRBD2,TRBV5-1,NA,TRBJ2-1,CASSLLAGGRSSYNEQFF,TGCGCCAGCAGCTTACTAGCGGGGGGCAGGAGCTCCTACAATGAGCAGTTCTTC
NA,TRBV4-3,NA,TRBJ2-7,CASSHQDGAGYEQYF,TGCGCCAGCAGCCACCAAGATGGGGCCGGATACGAGCAGTACTTC
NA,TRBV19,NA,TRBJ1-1,CASSPGMNTEAFF,TGTGCCAGTAGTCCCGGGATGAACACTGAAGCTTTCTTT
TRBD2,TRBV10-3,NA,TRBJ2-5,CAIGVAGVSQETQYF,TGTGCCATCGGAGTAGCGGGAGTGAGTCAAGAGACCCAGTACTTC
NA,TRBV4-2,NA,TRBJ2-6,CASSPLAGVFHSGANVLTF,TGTGCCAGCAGCCCCTTAGCCGGGGTATTCCACTCTGGGGCCAACGTCCTGACTTTC
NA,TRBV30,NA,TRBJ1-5,CAWSHGAGQPQHF,TGTGCCTGGAGTCATGGAGCGGGTCAGCCCCAGCATTTT
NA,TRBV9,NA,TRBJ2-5,CASSVAGGAGYETQYF,TGTGCCAGCAGCGTAGCTGGGGGGGCGGGATACGAGACCCAGTACTTC
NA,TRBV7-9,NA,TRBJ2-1,CASTSLQGSGNEQFF,TGTGCCAGCACCTCACTACAGGGATCCGGCAATGAGCAGTTCTTC
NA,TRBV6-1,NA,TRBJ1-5,CASSELGLVMGGTGQPQHF,TGTGCCAGCAGTGAATTAGGGTTGGTGATGGGGGGAACAGGTCAGCCCCAGCATTTT
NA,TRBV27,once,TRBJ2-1,CASSLVRGLGWNEQFF,TGTGCCAGCAGTTTAGTCCGGGGTTTGGGGTGGAATGAGCAGTTCTTC
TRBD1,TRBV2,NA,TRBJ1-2,CASEYPGTGGGNYGYTF,TGTGCCAGCGAATACCCAGGGACAGGTGGTGGGAACTATGGCTACACCTTC
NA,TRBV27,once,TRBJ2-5,CASSFGGAETQYF,TGTGCCAGCAGTTTTGGCGGGGCAGAGACCCAGTACTTC
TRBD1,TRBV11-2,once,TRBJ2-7,CASSAGTGGYEQYF,TGTGCCAGCAGCGCCGGGACAGGGGGGTACGAGCAGTACTTC
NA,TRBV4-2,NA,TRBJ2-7,CASSQDGGSSYEQYF,TGTGCCAGCAGCCAAGACGGGGGAAGCTCCTACGAGCAGTACTTC
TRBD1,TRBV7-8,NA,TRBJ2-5,CASSLASTGTAGQETQYF,TGTGCCAGCAGCTTAGCGAGTACCGGGACAGCCGGCCAAGAGACCCAGTACTTC
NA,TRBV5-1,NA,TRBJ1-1,CASSLYGSGTEAFF,TGCGCCAGCAGCTTGTACGGGTCGGGCACTGAAGCTTTCTTT
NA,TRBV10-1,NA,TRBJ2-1,CASSENDAQGNEQFF,TGCGCCAGCAGTGAGAACGATGCACAGGGCAATGAGCAGTTCTTC
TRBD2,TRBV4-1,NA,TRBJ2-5,CASSPGLPQETQYF,TGCGCCAGCAGCCCGGGACTACCTCAAGAGACCCAGTACTTC
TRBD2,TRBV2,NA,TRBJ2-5,CASSAGLAGAYQETQYF,TGTGCCAGCAGTGCGGGACTAGCGGGAGCGTACCAAGAGACCCAGTACTTC
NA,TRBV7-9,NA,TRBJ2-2,CASSLAGGTGELFF,TGTGCCAGCAGCTTAGCTGGCGGCACCGGGGAGCTGTTTTTT
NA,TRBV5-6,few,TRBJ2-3,CASSLQSLVPDTQYF,TGTGCCAGCAGCTTGCAATCTCTAGTGCCAGATACGCAGTATTTT